The clone carrying this T cell receptor beta chain was picked up many times. Its antigen is currently unknown. The data belong to a study of identical twins. Study findings and constraints: Monozygotic twins shared more out-of-frame TCR alpha than recombination models predicted. Invariant T cells like MAIT and iNKT could partly confound the zero-insertion analyses. Reduced insertions were recorded for abundant cord blood beta clonotypes, with no such pattern in memory repertoires. Twins' surplus sharing was weaker for beta out-of-frame sequences.

TCRdb reprocessed the 5' RACE reads via MiXCR and lists one record per CDR3 protein. The sample lists roughly 710,000 distinct CDR3 sequences, around 6% occurring once. Material: naive T cells sorted from blood. The sequence came from a man younger than 35 in good health.

DNA of the CDR3: TGTGCCAGCAGGGGCAGGGAGTCAGAGACCCAGTACTTC. This codes for CASRGRESETQYF. This rearrangement joins TRBV7-7 to TRBJ2-5; possibly TRBD1 or TRBD2 for D (5 bases each). Germline CDR1 reads SSHAT; CDR2 reads FNYEAQ (reference sequence). This CDR3 has 13 residues. The V gene lost 6 bases and the J gene lost 4 bases, with 12 bases spanning the gap.